The 20 T cell receptor beta chains presented below share a single source sample, sequenced in a study of T cells after posttransplantation cyclophosphamide. Busulfan-fludarabine conditioning, marrow transplant, and cyclophosphamide on days +3 and +4 were administered. Generated by immunoSEQ multiplex PCR, the TCRdb table keeps only in-frame clones and is missing some. This sample shows about 500 clones and no singletons; about 19% rests with the ten largest. This specimen was PBMCs, taken 32 days after allogeneic stem cell transplant with posttransplant cyclophosphamide. The receptors were sampled from a male patient between 25 and 40 years old who received an allogeneic stem cell transplant from a related donor, was CMV-positive, and had acute GVHD only. A share of the T cells may be of graft donor origin.

By its share, this clone is medium-sized. The rearrangement joins TRBV7-2 to TRBJ2-3; weak D call: TRBD1 (6 bases). The V end lost 4 bases, the J end lost 4 bases, and 12 bases lay between the germline ends. The CDR3 consists of 14 residues. The germline V gene has CDR1 SGHTA and CDR2 FQGNSA. CDR3 region: CASSSSGQPDTQYF. The CDR3 bases are TGTGCCAGCAGCTCCTCTGGACAGCCAGATACGCAGTATTTT.

There are a few counts of this clone. The chain employs TRBV7-2 and TRBJ2-3, with 8 bases matching TRBD2. CDR3 length equals 16 residues. Trimming at V came to 5 bases and at J to 1 base, leaving 8 bases not matched to a gene. Germline CDR1 SGHTA, CDR2 FQGNSA. The CDR3 DNA is TGTGCCAGCAGCACACGGGGGGGGCCAGGCACAGATACGCAGTATTTT. It codes for CASSTRGGPGTDTQYF.

By share, this clone counts as large. V and J are TRBV10-3 and TRBJ1-1, with 8 bases fitting TRBD1. CDR1 and CDR2 (germline): ENHRY, SYGVKD. The junction had 7 bases not matched to a gene; V was cut back by 9 bases and J by 4 bases. This CDR3 comprises 13 residues. The CDR3 nucleotides are TGTGCCATGAAAGGACAGGGAAGCACTGAAGCTTTCTTT. It is translated as CAMKGQGSTEAFF.

Within the sample, this clone is medium-sized (0.01 to 0.1%). The chain's CDR3 is CASSFFGTGVQPQHF. In DNA form, the CDR3 reads TGTGCCAGCAGTTTTTTCGGGACAGGGGTTCAGCCCCAGCATTTT. The chain combines TRBV28 with TRBJ1-5; the match to TRBD1 covers 10 bases. The germline CDR1 and CDR2 sequences are MDHEN and SYDVKM. The V segment lost 3 bases and the J segment 6 bases; nucleotides outside the gene matches: 5. The CDR3 contains 15 residues.

This clone is large by share. The rearrangement joins TRBV27 to TRBJ1-1; D perhaps matches TRBD1 (5 bases). CDR1 and CDR2 from the germline V gene are MNHEY and SMNVEV (reference sequence). The CDR3 extends over 14 amino acids. Trimming removed 6 bases from V and 1 base from J, with 12 bases in between. The CDR3 sequence is CASRGRRANTEAFF. CDR3 DNA: TGTGCCAGCAGGGGGCGGAGGGCGAACACTGAAGCTTTCTTT.

This clone is labeled as medium-sized. J is TRBJ1-6 and V is TRBV7-2; D is perhaps TRBD1 (5 bases). The V gene's germline CDR1 is SGHTA and CDR2 FQGNSA. This CDR3 contains 13 residues. Trimming pared 2 bases from V and 18 bases from J, leaving 17 bases between. The CDR3 region is CASSLTQIGQHHF. In DNA, the CDR3 is TGTGCCAGCAGCTTAACCCAAATCGGACAACACCACTTT. Full variable domain (missing parts from reference TRBV7-2 and TRBJ1-6): GAGVSQSPSNKVTEKGKDVELRCDPISGHTALYWYRQSLGQGLEFLIYFQGNSAPDKSGLPSDRFSAERTGGSVSTLTIQRTQQEDSAVYLCASSLTQIGQHHFGNGTRLTVT.

This clone has just a few counts. The chain couples TRBV7-9 to TRBJ2-5; D not certain. This CDR3 has 14 amino acids. Trimming took 0 bases from V and 5 from J, leaving 10 bases between them. The germline gives CDR1 SEHNR, CDR2 FQNEAQ (reference sequence). Written as DNA, the CDR3 is TGTGCCAGCAGCTTAGCGTGGGCCCGGGAGACCCAGTACTTC. It is translated as CASSLAWARETQYF.

In this sample, this clone is medium-sized. This sequence joins TRBV6-2 or TRBV6-3 and TRBJ1-6; D remains unclear. CDR3 length: 15 residues. CDR1 is MNHEY and CDR2 is SVGEGT in the germline V gene. The ends were cut back, 8 bases at V and 0 bases at J, with 11 bases in the middle. The CDR3 reads CASARGISYNSPLHF. CDR3 coding DNA: TGTGCCAGCGCCCGCGGGATCTCCTATAATTCACCCCTCCACTTT.

In this sample, this clone is medium-sized. The chain employs TRBV6-1 and TRBJ1-1, with 7 bases matching TRBD1. J was trimmed by 5 bases and V by 7 bases; bases with no gene match: 7. Germline values: CDR1 MNHNS, CDR2 SASEGT. This CDR3 is 13 amino acids long. The CDR3 is CASNRQGSTEAFF. CDR3 nucleotide sequence: TGTGCCAGCAACAGACAGGGAAGTACTGAAGCTTTCTTT.

In its sample, this clone is medium-sized. The chain combines TRBV6-2 or TRBV6-3 with TRBJ1-1, with 9 bases fitting TRBD1. Germline CDR1 MNHEY, CDR2 SVGEGT. V gave up 8 bases and J gave up 5 bases; unmatched junction bases: 6. The CDR3 is made up of 13 amino acids. DNA of the CDR3: TGTGCCAGCGGACAGGGGATTCAGACTGAAGCTTTCTTT. Translated, it gives CASGQGIQTEAFF.

This clone counts as medium-sized. The chain couples TRBV6-6 to TRBJ1-6, with 9 bases identical to TRBD1. Trimming took 2 bases from V and 7 from J; bases not matched to a gene: 3. Germline CDR1 and CDR2: MNHNY and SVGAGI (reference sequence). This CDR3 is built from 15 residues. Here the CDR3 reads CASSYGTGTNSPLHF. DNA of the CDR3: TGTGCCAGCAGTTACGGGACAGGGACCAATTCACCCCTCCACTTT.

This clone is labeled as large (0.1 to 1%). V is TRBV9 and J is TRBJ1-6; tentative D call: TRBD1 (6 bases). Trimming stripped 3 bases from V and 8 bases from J, with 12 bases between. This CDR3 has 14 residues. Germline assignment: CDR1 SGDLS and CDR2 YYNGEE. The CDR3, as DNA: TGTGCCAGCAGCGGACAGGTTGGAGATTCACCCCTCCACTTT. Translating gives CASSGQVGDSPLHF. Variable domain in full (rest from reference TRBV9 and TRBJ1-6): DSGVTQTPKHLITATGQRVTLRCSPRSGDLSVYWYQQSLDQGLQFLIQYYNGEERAKGNILERFSAQQFPDLHSELNLSSLELGDSALYFCASSGQVGDSPLHFGNGTRLTVT.

By frequency in the sample, this clone is medium-sized. The chain is built from TRBV19 and TRBJ1-5; 7 bases agree with TRBD1. With V trimmed by 3 bases and J by 5 bases, 10 bases remained unmatched. Per the germline V gene, CDR1 is LNHDA and CDR2 is SQIVND (reference sequence). This CDR3 is 16 amino acids long. The CDR3 reads CASSMGKGAKDQPQHF. The DNA for the CDR3 is TGTGCCAGTAGTATGGGGAAGGGGGCTAAGGATCAGCCCCAGCATTTT. Based on the CDR3 plus reference TRBV19 and TRBJ1-5, the full variable domain is DGGITQSPKYLFRKEGQNVTLSCEQNLNHDAMYWYRQDPGQGLRLIYYSQIVNDFQKGDIAEGYSVSREKKESFPLTVTSAQKNPTAFYLCASSMGKGAKDQPQHFGDGTRLSIL.

This clone is classed as large. The chain links TRBV5-4 to TRBJ2-3; D perhaps matches TRBD2 (7 bases). Germline V gene lookup returns CDR1 SGHNT and CDR2 YYREEE (reference sequence). CDR3 size: 13 residues. The CDR3 is CASSRGATDTQYF. CDR3 sequence (DNA): TGTGCTTCCTCCCGGGGGGCTACAGATACGCAGTATTTT.

This clone is medium-sized. The V and J genes are TRBV30 and TRBJ1-1; D is unresolved. V dropped 1 base and J dropped 14 bases, with 14 bases sitting between them. This CDR3 comprises 11 residues. CDR1 GTSNPN and CDR2 SVGIG come from the germline V gene (reference sequence). This chain's CDR3 is CAWSEQILRFF. For the CDR3, the DNA is TGTGCCTGGAGTGAACAGATTCTTCGGTTCTTT.

In its sample, this clone ranks as medium-sized. The chain is built from TRBV30 and TRBJ2-1; D possibly corresponds to TRBD2 (6 bases). The V gene's germline CDR1 is GTSNPN and CDR2 SVGIG (reference sequence). The CDR3 has 15 amino acids. The V and J ends lost 0 bases and 8 bases respectively, with 17 bases between them. The CDR3 sequence: CAWSVLGGRRDEQFF. DNA for the CDR3: TGTGCCTGGAGTGTTCTGGGGGGTAGGAGAGATGAGCAGTTCTTC.

By its share, this clone is medium-sized. The chain recombines TRBV5-1 with TRBJ1-2, with TRBD1 matching 7 bases. Trimming removed 4 bases from V and 0 bases from J; junction bases left unmatched: 6. The germline V gene encodes CDR1 SGHRS and CDR2 YFSETQ. This CDR3 comprises 15 residues. CDR3 sequence: CASSAYGTANYGYTF. The CDR3 DNA is TGCGCCAGCAGCGCGTATGGGACAGCTAACTATGGCTACACCTTC. The entire variable domain, with the rest obtained from reference TRBV5-1 and TRBJ1-2, is as follows: KAGVTQTPRYLIKTRGQQVTLSCSPISGHRSVSWYQQTPGQGLQFLFEYFSETQRNKGNFPGRFSGRQFSNSRSEMNVSTLELGDSALYLCASSAYGTANYGYTFGSGTRLTVV.

By sample share, this clone is medium-sized (0.01 to 0.1%). The chain uses TRBV5-1 and TRBJ2-7; 8 bases match TRBD2. Trimming cost V 2 bases and J 2 bases; bases outside gene matches: 3. Germline lookup yields CDR1 SGHRS and CDR2 YFSETQ. The CDR3 is 14 residues long. The CDR3 sequence: CASSLSGGTYEQYF. Here the CDR3 DNA reads TGCGCCAGCAGCTTAAGCGGGGGAACCTACGAGCAGTACTTC.

The CDR3 DNA is TGTGCCTGGAGTTCGATTCAGGGAGGGACAGATACGCAGTATTTT. Protein product: CAWSSIQGGTDTQYF. The chain uses TRBV30 and TRBJ2-3, with TRBD2 identical over 7 bases. Germline values: CDR1 GTSNPN, CDR2 SVGIG (reference sequence). The CDR3 sequence is 15 residues long. The ends lost 2 bases at V and 3 bases at J; junction bases unmatched: 8.

Within the sample, this clone is large. This chain joins TRBV7-9 and TRBJ1-1; 12 bases fit TRBD1. Trimming cost V 5 bases and J 5 bases; bases outside gene matches: 6. Per germline, CDR1 SEHNR and CDR2 FQNEAQ (reference sequence). This CDR3 region has 15 residues. The CDR3 loop reads CASSAPGQGATEAFF. The CDR3, as DNA: TGTGCCAGCAGCGCCCCGGGACAGGGGGCTACTGAAGCTTTCTTT.